The rows below give T cell receptor beta chains drawn from one sample of a study of CD8 T cells in ankylosing spondylitis. TCRdb used MiXCR to reprocess the 5' RACE reads, holding one entry per CDR3 protein. This table has about 160,000 distinct CDR3 sequences, about 16% appearing once. The specimen sequenced was blood, either unsorted or a sorted T cell fraction (not recorded which). These TCRs come from a male donor with ankylosing spondylitis or in good health (not recorded which). Both conserved end residues are part of each CDR3. Each record gives: J gene, V gene, D gene, clone size, CDR3 protein, CDR3 DNA. The D gene is left open where the match is weak. The size of a clone is reported for some rows only, either as once, few or many, or as a class for expanded clones.

J: TRBJ1-5
V: TRBV24-1
D: -
size: many
CDR3: CATSDFGTPTYSNQPQHF
DNA: TGTGCCACCAGTGATTTCGGCACACCCACGTATAGCAATCAGCCCCAGCATTTT

J: TRBJ2-2
V: TRBV5-1
D: TRBD2
size: many
CDR3: CASSPGTSGTMLFF
DNA: TGCGCCAGCAGCCCCGGGACTAGCGGGACCATGCTGTTTTTT

J: TRBJ1-4
V: TRBV9
D: -
size: once
CDR3: CASSPHTGRNEKLFF
DNA: TGTGCCAGCAGCCCCCACACAGGGAGGAATGAAAAACTGTTTTTT

J: TRBJ1-2
V: TRBV6-1
D: -
size: many
CDR3: CASSRTALVDGYTF
DNA: TGTGCCAGCAGTAGGACAGCATTGGTCGATGGCTACACCTTC

J: TRBJ2-3
V: TRBV5-1
D: -
size: few
CDR3: CASSLVPGSDTQYF
DNA: TGCGCCAGCAGCTTGGTTCCGGGATCAGATACGCAGTATTTT

J: TRBJ1-2
V: TRBV5-4
D: TRBD1
size: few
CDR3: CASTLQGGYGYTF
DNA: TGTGCCAGCACCCTCCAGGGGGGGTATGGCTACACCTTC

J: TRBJ2-3
V: TRBV7-2
D: -
size: many
CDR3: CASSLGRSTDTQYF
DNA: TGTGCCAGCAGCTTAGGACGGAGCACAGATACGCAGTATTTT

J: TRBJ2-3
V: TRBV5-1
D: -
size: many
CDR3: CASTFNPYTDTQYF
DNA: TGCGCCAGCACCTTCAATCCCTACACAGATACGCAGTATTTT

J: TRBJ1-3
V: TRBV6-1
D: -
size: many
CDR3: CASREQVSGNTIYF
DNA: TGTGCCAGCAGGGAACAGGTCTCTGGAAACACCATATATTTT

J: TRBJ1-5
V: TRBV5-5
D: TRBD1
size: many
CDR3: CASSWGQGSWQPQHF
DNA: TGTGCCAGCAGCTGGGGACAGGGGAGTTGGCAGCCCCAGCATTTT

J: TRBJ2-3
V: TRBV11-1
D: TRBD2
size: few
CDR3: CASSLPPRLAGLTDTQYF
DNA: TGTGCCAGCAGCTTACCCCCTAGGCTAGCGGGCCTCACAGATACGCAGTATTTT

J: TRBJ1-5
V: TRBV6-1
D: -
size: many
CDR3: CASSRTDNQPQHF
DNA: TGTGCCAGCAGTCGGACAGACAATCAGCCCCAGCATTTT

J: TRBJ1-1
V: TRBV12-3/TRBV12-4
D: -
size: few
CDR3: CASSLGGSLNTEAFF
DNA: TGTGCCAGCAGTTTAGGCGGCAGTTTGAACACTGAAGCTTTCTTT

J: TRBJ2-3
V: TRBV6-1
D: -
size: many
CDR3: CASSVGGGEDTQYF
DNA: TGTGCCAGCAGTGTGGGAGGGGGCGAAGATACGCAGTATTTT

J: TRBJ2-7
V: TRBV29-1
D: TRBD1
size: -
CDR3: CSVEDLDRAHEQYF
DNA: TGCAGCGTTGAAGACCTGGACAGGGCCCACGAGCAGTACTTC

J: TRBJ2-1
V: TRBV5-1
D: TRBD2
size: many
CDR3: CASSWRDGRGDEQFF
DNA: TGCGCCAGCAGCTGGCGGGACGGGAGGGGCGATGAGCAGTTCTTC

J: TRBJ2-7
V: TRBV4-2
D: -
size: -
CDR3: CASGLGVLLWQYF
DNA: TGTGCCAGCGGCCTCGGGGTCCTCCTTTGGCAGTACTTC

J: TRBJ2-1
V: TRBV20-1
D: TRBD2
size: few
CDR3: CSAPGISTSPTQQFF
DNA: TGCAGTGCTCCTGGTATATCGACTAGCCCGACCCAGCAGTTCTTC

J: TRBJ1-1
V: TRBV29-1
D: TRBD1
size: few
CDR3: CGGQRSTEAFF
DNA: TGCGGGGGACAGCGGTCCACTGAAGCTTTCTTT

J: TRBJ1-1
V: TRBV27
D: -
size: many
CDR3: CASRSLLSGNTEAFF
DNA: TGTGCCAGCAGATCTCTCCTATCAGGTAACACTGAAGCTTTCTTT

J: TRBJ2-7
V: TRBV11-2
D: -
size: many
CDR3: CASSYISTGTYEQYF
DNA: TGTGCCAGCAGCTACATTTCAACAGGGACCTACGAGCAGTACTTC

J: TRBJ2-5
V: TRBV12-3/TRBV12-4
D: -
size: few
CDR3: CASSLAHWRTVDLTQYF
DNA: TGTGCCAGCAGTTTAGCGCATTGGAGGACAGTAGACTTGACCCAGTACTTC

J: TRBJ2-3
V: TRBV20-1
D: TRBD2
size: many
CDR3: CSASLAGVLYTQYF
DNA: TGCAGTGCCTCCCTAGCGGGAGTACTATATACGCAGTATTTT